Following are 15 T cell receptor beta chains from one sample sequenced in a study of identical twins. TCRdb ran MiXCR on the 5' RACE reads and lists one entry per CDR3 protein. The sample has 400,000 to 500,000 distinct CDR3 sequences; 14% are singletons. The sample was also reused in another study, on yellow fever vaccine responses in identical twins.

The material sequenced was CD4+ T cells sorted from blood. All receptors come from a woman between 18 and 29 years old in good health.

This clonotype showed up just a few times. The DNA for the CDR3 is TGTGCCAGCAGCCCTTATGGGGGAGAGACCCAGTACTTC. Translating gives CASSPYGGETQYF. The chain joins TRBV7-9 to TRBJ2-5; TRBD1 or TRBD2 may be the D gene (5 bases each). The V end lost 5 bases, the J end lost 4 bases, and 11 bases lay between the germline ends. Looked up from germline, CDR1 is SEHNR and CDR2 is FQNEAQ (reference sequence). The CDR3 extends over 13 amino acids.

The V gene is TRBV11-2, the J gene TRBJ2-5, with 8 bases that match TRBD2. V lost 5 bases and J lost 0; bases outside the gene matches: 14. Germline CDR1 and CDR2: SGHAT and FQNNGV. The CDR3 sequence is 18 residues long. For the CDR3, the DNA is TGTGCCAGCAGCCACTACTACTTCTCGGGGGGGCACCAAGAGACCCAGTACTTC. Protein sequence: CASSHYYFSGGHQETQYF. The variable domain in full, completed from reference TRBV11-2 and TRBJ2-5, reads EAGVAQSPRYKIIEKRQSVAFWCNPISGHATLYWYQQILGQGPKLLIQFQNNGVVDDSQLPKDRFSAERLKGVDSTLKIQPAKLEDSAVYLCASSHYYFSGGHQETQYFGPGTRLLVL.

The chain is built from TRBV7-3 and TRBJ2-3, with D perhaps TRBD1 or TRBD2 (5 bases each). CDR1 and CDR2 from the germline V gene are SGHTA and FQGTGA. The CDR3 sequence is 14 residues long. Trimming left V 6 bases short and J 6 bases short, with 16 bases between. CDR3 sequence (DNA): TGTGCCAGCAGTACGGGGCGCTACAGGGATACGCAGTATTTT. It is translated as CASSTGRYRDTQYF.

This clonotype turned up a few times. The CDR3 region has the DNA TGTGCCAGCAGTTACATAGCAACTAATGAAAAACTGTTTTTT. Translated, it gives CASSYIATNEKLFF. This sequence joins TRBV6-5 and TRBJ1-4; D ambiguous. The CDR3 sequence is 14 residues long. Trimming pared 2 bases from V and 0 bases from J, leaving 4 bases between. Germline-derived CDR1 and CDR2 are MNHEY and SVGAGI.

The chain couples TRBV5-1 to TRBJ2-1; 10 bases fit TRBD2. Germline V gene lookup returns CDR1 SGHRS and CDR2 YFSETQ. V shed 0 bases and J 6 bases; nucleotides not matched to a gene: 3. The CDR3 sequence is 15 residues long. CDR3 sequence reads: CASSLAGLAVNEQFF. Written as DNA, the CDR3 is TGCGCCAGCAGCTTGGCTGGACTAGCGGTCAATGAGCAGTTCTTC.

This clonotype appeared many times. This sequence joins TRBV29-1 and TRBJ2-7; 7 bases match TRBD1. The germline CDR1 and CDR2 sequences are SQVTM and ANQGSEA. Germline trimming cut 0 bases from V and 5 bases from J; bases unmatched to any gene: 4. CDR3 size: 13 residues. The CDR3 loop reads CSVEERQGNEQYF. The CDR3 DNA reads TGCAGCGTTGAAGAGAGACAGGGAAACGAGCAGTACTTC.

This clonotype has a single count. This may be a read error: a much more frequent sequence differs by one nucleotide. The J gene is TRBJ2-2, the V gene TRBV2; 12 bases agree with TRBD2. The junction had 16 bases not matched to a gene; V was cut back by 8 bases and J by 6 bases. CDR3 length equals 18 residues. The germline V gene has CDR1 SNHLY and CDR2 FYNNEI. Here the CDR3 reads CASCFPGLAGPAAGELFF. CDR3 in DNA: TGTGCCAGCTGTTTCCCTGGACTAGCGGGGCCGGCCGCCGGGGAGCTGTTTTTT. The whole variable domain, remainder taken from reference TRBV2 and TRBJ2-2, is EPEVTQTPSHQVTQMGQEVILRCVPISNHLYFYWYRQILGQKVEFLVSFYNNEISEKSEIFDDQFSVERPDGSNFTLKIRSTKLEDSAMYFCASCFPGLAGPAAGELFFGEGSRLTVL.

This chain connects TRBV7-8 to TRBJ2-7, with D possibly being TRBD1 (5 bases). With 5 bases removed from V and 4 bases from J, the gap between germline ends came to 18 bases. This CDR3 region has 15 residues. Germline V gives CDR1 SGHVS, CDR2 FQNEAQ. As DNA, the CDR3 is TGTGCCAGCAGCGCGCTCCGGACAAAAAATTACGAGCAGTACTTC. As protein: CASSALRTKNYEQYF.

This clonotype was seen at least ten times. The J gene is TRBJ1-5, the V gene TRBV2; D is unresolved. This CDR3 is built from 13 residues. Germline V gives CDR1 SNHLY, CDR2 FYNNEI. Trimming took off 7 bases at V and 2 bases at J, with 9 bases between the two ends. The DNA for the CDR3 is TGTGCCAGCACCTCTGAGGGCAATCAGCCCCAGCATTTT. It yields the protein CASTSEGNQPQHF.

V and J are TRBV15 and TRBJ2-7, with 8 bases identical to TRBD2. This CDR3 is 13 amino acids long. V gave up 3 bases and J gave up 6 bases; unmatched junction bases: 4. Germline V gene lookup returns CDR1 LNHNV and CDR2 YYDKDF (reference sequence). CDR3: CATSRNAGGEQYF. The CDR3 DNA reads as TGTGCCACCAGCAGGAACGCGGGGGGCGAGCAGTACTTC.

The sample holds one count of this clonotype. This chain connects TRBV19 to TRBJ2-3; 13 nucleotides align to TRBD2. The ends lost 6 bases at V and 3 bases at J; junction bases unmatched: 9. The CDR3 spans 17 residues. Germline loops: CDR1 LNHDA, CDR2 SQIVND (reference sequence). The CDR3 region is CASSWTSGSGLTDTQYF. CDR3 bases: TGTGCCAGTAGCTGGACTAGCGGGAGTGGGTTGACAGATACGCAGTATTTT.

CDR3 in amino acids: CASSLLSERNQPQHF. The CDR3 coding sequence is TGTGCCAGCAGCCTCTTGTCAGAGCGCAATCAGCCCCAGCATTTT. The rearrangement uses TRBV7-2 and TRBJ1-5, with D unresolved. The CDR3 runs to 15 residues. Germline CDR1 reads SGHTA; CDR2 reads FQGNSA. Trimming left V 5 bases short and J 2 bases short, with 13 bases between.

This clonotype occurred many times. The CDR3 nucleotides are TGCGCCAGCAGGAGTCGGGAGAGTACCTACGAGCAGTACTTC. Amino acid sequence: CASRSRESTYEQYF. The rearrangement joins TRBV5-1 to TRBJ2-7; a possible D gene is TRBD2 (6 bases). Germline CDR1 SGHRS, CDR2 YFSETQ. This CDR3 region has 14 residues. V shed 5 bases and J shed 2 bases, with 14 bases lying between them.

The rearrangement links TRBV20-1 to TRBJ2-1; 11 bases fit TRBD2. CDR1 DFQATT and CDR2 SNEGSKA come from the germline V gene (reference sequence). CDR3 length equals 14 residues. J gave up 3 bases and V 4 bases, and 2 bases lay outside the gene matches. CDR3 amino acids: CSATSGGYYNEQFF. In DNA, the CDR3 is TGCAGTGCTACTAGCGGGGGGTACTACAATGAGCAGTTCTTC.

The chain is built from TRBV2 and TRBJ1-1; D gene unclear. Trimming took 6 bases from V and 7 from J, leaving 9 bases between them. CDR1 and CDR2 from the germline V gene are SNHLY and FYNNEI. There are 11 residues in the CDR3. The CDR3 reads CASSGQNEAFF. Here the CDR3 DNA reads TGTGCCAGCAGCGGGCAGAATGAAGCTTTCTTT. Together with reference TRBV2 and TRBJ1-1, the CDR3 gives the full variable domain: EPEVTQTPSHQVTQMGQEVILRCVPISNHLYFYWYRQILGQKVEFLVSFYNNEISEKSEIFDDQFSVERPDGSNFTLKIRSTKLEDSAMYFCASSGQNEAFFGQGTRLTVV.